This entry lists 23 T cell receptor beta chains sequenced from one sample in a study of blood T cell repertoires in COVID-19. Measured with immunoSEQ multiplex PCR; TCRdb has only the in-frame clones, and not every one. The sample consists of fewer than 110,000 clones, roughly 89% of them appearing once. Sequenced material: peripheral blood. All receptors come from an elderly woman in a cohort sampled during active COVID-19.

This chain links TRBV5-1 with TRBJ2-1; 9 bases agree with TRBD1. Germline CDR1 is SGHRS and CDR2 is YFSETQ. The junction had 10 bases not matched to a gene; V was cut back by 4 bases and J by 8 bases. The CDR3 totals 15 residues. The CDR3 loop reads CASSPGTGNFDEQFF. In DNA, the CDR3 is TGCGCCAGCAGCCCCGGGACAGGGAATTTCGATGAGCAGTTCTTC.

The chain is built from TRBV7-9 and TRBJ1-2, with no clear D. Germline values: CDR1 SEHNR, CDR2 FQNEAQ (reference sequence). V shed 5 bases and J shed 4 bases, with 20 bases lying between them. The CDR3 runs to 16 residues. The CDR3 reads CASSPSGGVWAYGYTF. CDR3 bases: TGTGCCAGCAGCCCCAGTGGTGGTGTGTGGGCCTATGGCTACACCTTC. Filled out from reference TRBV7-9 and TRBJ1-2, the complete variable domain reads DTGVSQNPRHKITKRGQNVTFRCDPISEHNRLYWYRQTLGQGPEFLTYFQNEAQLEKSRLLSDRFSAERPKGSFSTLEIQRTEQGDSAMYLCASSPSGGVWAYGYTFGSGTRLTVV.

The rearrangement uses TRBV10-3 and TRBJ2-5, with D possibly being TRBD2 (6 bases). Trimming removed 0 bases at V and 2 bases at J, with 10 bases between. Germline CDR1 and CDR2: ENHRY and SYGVKD. The CDR3 consists of 15 residues. The CDR3 region has the DNA TGTGCCATCAGTGAGTCCACGGACTATCAAGAGACCCAGTACTTC. Its protein is CAISESTDYQETQYF.

The V call is TRBV25-1, the J call TRBJ2-1, with TRBD2 matching over 8 bases. J was trimmed by 3 bases and V by 6 bases; bases with no gene match: 10. This CDR3 spans 16 amino acids. The V gene's germline CDR1 is MGHDK and CDR2 SYGVNS. The CDR3: CASRPTSGGLYNEQFF. DNA of the CDR3: TGTGCCAGCAGACCTACTAGCGGAGGCCTCTACAATGAGCAGTTCTTC.

This chain links TRBV5-1 with TRBJ2-5, with TRBD2 as a possible D gene (5 bases). Trimming pared 2 bases from V and 0 bases from J, leaving 8 bases between. Germline CDR1 reads SGHRS; CDR2 reads YFSETQ. This CDR3 has 14 residues. The CDR3 nucleotides are TGCGCCAGCAGCTTACAAGCGGACCAAGAGACCCAGTACTTC. Translating it yields CASSLQADQETQYF.

This clone was seen a few times. The V call is TRBV12-3 or TRBV12-4, the J call TRBJ1-1; D call uncertain. Trimming shortened V by 6 bases and J by 0 bases, and 8 bases separated the two germline ends. The CDR3 consists of 13 residues. The CDR3 region has the DNA TGTGCCAGCAGCCTATCGATGAACACTGAAGCTTTCTTT. It encodes CASSLSMNTEAFF.

This chain links TRBV5-4 with TRBJ2-1; 9 bases agree with TRBD2. Germline assignment: CDR1 SGHNT and CDR2 YYREEE (reference sequence). The J segment lost 7 bases and the V segment lost 4 bases, leaving 12 bases of the junction unmatched. This CDR3 is 16 amino acids long. This CDR3 reads CASSHYGGGALNEQFF. The CDR3 DNA sequence: TGTGCCAGCAGCCACTACGGCGGGGGGGCCCTAAATGAGCAGTTCTTC.

This clone was seen a few times. The gene calls are TRBV21-1 and TRBJ2-7; no check of the table's D call, TRBD1, against the DNA was made. TRBV21-1 is shown as a pseudogene. CDR3 length: 16 residues. In nucleotides, the CDR3 is TGTGCCAGCAGCACGGCGGACAGGCGGACTGACTACGAGCAGTACTTC. Translating gives CASSTADRRTDYEQYF.

The V gene is TRBV18, the J gene TRBJ2-7; no clear D. Germline V gives CDR1 KGHSH, CDR2 LQKENI. Trimming left V 2 bases short and J 2 bases short, with 10 bases between. The CDR3 spans 14 residues. Here the CDR3 reads CASSPERVPYEQYF. For the CDR3, the DNA is TGTGCCAGCTCACCAGAACGGGTCCCCTACGAGCAGTACTTC. The full variable domain, in which reference TRBV18 and TRBJ2-7 provide the parts outside the CDR3, is NAGVMQNPRHLVRRRGQEARLRCSPMKGHSHVYWYRQLPEEGLKFMVYLQKENIIDESGMPKERFSAEFPKEGPSILRIQQVVRGDSAAYFCASSPERVPYEQYFGPGTRLTVT.

The V call is TRBV3-1 (or the pseudogene TRBV3-2), the J call TRBJ2-7; the D is unclear. Germline V gives CDR1 LGHDT, CDR2 YNNKEL (reference sequence). Trimming removed 4 bases at V and 3 bases at J, with 16 bases between. This CDR3 region has 15 residues. CDR3 in DNA: TGTGCCAGCAGCCCTACGTCACAGATTGACTACGAGCAGTACTTC. This translates into CASSPTSQIDYEQYF.

Remarks on this clone: This sample includes further DNA sequences coding for the same CDR3. The V call is TRBV6-5, the J call TRBJ1-5, with D hard to call. This CDR3 spans 15 amino acids. Trimming took 0 bases from V and 1 from J, leaving 7 bases between them. The V gene's germline CDR1 is MNHEY and CDR2 SVGAGI. CDR3 sequence reads: CASSYSGGSNQPQHF. CDR3 bases: TGTGCCAGCAGTTACTCGGGAGGGAGCAATCAGCCCCAGCATTTT.

The rearrangement joins TRBV5-1 to TRBJ1-2, with D uncertain. CDR1 and CDR2 from the germline V gene are SGHRS and YFSETQ. Trimming left V 6 bases short and J 0 bases short, with 15 bases between. The CDR3 length is 15 residues. The CDR3 DNA reads as TGCGCCAGCACCCCGGGAGGGTCACCTAACTATGGCTACACCTTC. Protein sequence: CASTPGGSPNYGYTF.

This chain links TRBV6-1 with TRBJ1-5; TRBD1 agrees at 9 bases. V shed 2 bases and J 5 bases; nucleotides not matched to a gene: 7. The V gene's germline CDR1 is MNHNS and CDR2 SASEGT. This CDR3 contains 16 residues. In nucleotides, the CDR3 is TGTGCCAGCAGTGAACAATACAGGGGGCCCCATCAGCCCCAGCATTTT. Amino acids: CASSEQYRGPHQPQHF.

The CDR3 reads CACGAETQYF. The CDR3 bases are TGTGCCTGCGGCGCGGAGACCCAGTACTTC. The V gene is TRBV27, the J gene TRBJ2-5; no reliable D call. V lost 11 bases and J 5 bases, leaving 9 bases between the germline ends. The CDR3 runs to 10 residues. Germline V gives CDR1 MNHEY, CDR2 SMNVEV (reference sequence).

DNA for the CDR3: TGTGCCAGCAGTCCTACAGGGGGCATCTATGGCTACACCTTC. Amino acids: CASSPTGGIYGYTF. The V gene is TRBV5-6, the J gene TRBJ1-2; 9 nucleotides agree with TRBD1. CDR1 and CDR2 (germline): SGHDT, YYEEEE. J lost 4 bases, V lost 5 bases, and 6 bases had no gene match. The CDR3 loop spans 14 amino acids.

The chain couples TRBV5-1 to TRBJ2-7; D remains unclear. From germline, CDR1 is SGHRS and CDR2 YFSETQ. CDR3 length: 13 amino acids. Trimming took off 3 bases at V and 6 bases at J, with 13 bases between the two ends. This CDR3 is CASSSLLGGEQYF. The CDR3 region has the DNA TGCGCCAGCAGCTCCCTTCTAGGCGGCGAGCAGTACTTC.

This rearrangement joins TRBV2 to TRBJ1-1; 8 bases agree with TRBD1. Germline assignment: CDR1 SNHLY and CDR2 FYNNEI. The CDR3 contains 13 residues. Trimming at V came to 7 bases and at J to 7 bases, leaving 8 bases not matched to a gene. CDR3 bases: TGTGCCAGCACACAGGGGGACAGAATTGAAGCTTTCTTT. It yields the protein CASTQGDRIEAFF.

Only one count was recorded for this clone. The chain couples TRBV28 to TRBJ2-7; perhaps TRBD2 as D (6 bases). The germline V gene has CDR1 MDHEN and CDR2 SYDVKM. V was trimmed by 1 base and J by 6 bases, leaving 13 bases between them. The CDR3 extends over 14 amino acids. The CDR3 sequence: CASSLFRERVEQYF. The CDR3 DNA follows: TGTGCCAGCAGTTTATTTCGGGAGAGGGTCGAGCAGTACTTC.

V gene TRBV11-2 combines with J gene TRBJ1-2; 7 nucleotides agree with TRBD1. The CDR3 has 13 residues. V lost 5 bases to trimming and J lost 2 bases; unmatched junction nucleotides: 2. CDR1 and CDR2 from the germline V gene are SGHAT and FQNNGV. The CDR3 protein is CASSTTGNYGYTF. The CDR3 DNA reads TGTGCCAGCAGCACGACAGGGAACTATGGCTACACCTTC.

V is TRBV2 and J is TRBJ1-5; no clear D gene. CDR3 length equals 12 residues. Germline V gene data show CDR1 as SNHLY and CDR2 as FYNNEI. V lost 4 bases and J lost 6, with 7 bases in between. The CDR3 loop is CASSGSGQPQHF. CDR3 bases: TGTGCCAGCAGTGGTTCCGGTCAGCCCCAGCATTTT. The full variable domain, completed using reference TRBV2 and TRBJ1-5, is EPEVTQTPSHQVTQMGQEVILRCVPISNHLYFYWYRQILGQKVEFLVSFYNNEISEKSEIFDDQFSVERPDGSNFTLKIRSTKLEDSAMYFCASSGSGQPQHFGDGTRLSIL.

This clone was recorded only once. The rearrangement links TRBV5-5 to TRBJ2-7; D may be TRBD2 (6 bases). In germline, CDR1 is SGHKS, CDR2 YYEKEE (reference sequence). With 2 bases removed from V and 1 base from J, the gap between germline ends came to 13 bases. This CDR3 has 15 amino acids. In DNA, the CDR3 is TGTGCCAGCAGCTTCGAGGGACTCGGATCCTACGAGCAGTACTTC. It encodes CASSFEGLGSYEQYF.

The J gene is TRBJ1-2, the V gene TRBV7-3; D remains unclear. Looked up from germline, CDR1 is SGHTA and CDR2 is FQGTGA. Trimming removed 1 base from V and 8 bases from J, with 14 bases in between. The CDR3 spans 14 residues. CDR3 in DNA: TGTGCCAGCAGCTTAAACAGTTGGGGAGGCGGCTACACCTTC. This encodes CASSLNSWGGGYTF.

The genes are TRBV7-9 and TRBJ2-7, with a possible D match to TRBD1 (5 bases). This CDR3 is built from 13 residues. Germline loops: CDR1 SEHNR, CDR2 FQNEAQ (reference sequence). V shed 5 bases and J shed 3 bases, with 11 bases lying between them. This CDR3 reads CASSPDTDYEQYF. CDR3 nucleotide sequence: TGTGCCAGCAGCCCGGACACTGACTACGAGCAGTACTTC.